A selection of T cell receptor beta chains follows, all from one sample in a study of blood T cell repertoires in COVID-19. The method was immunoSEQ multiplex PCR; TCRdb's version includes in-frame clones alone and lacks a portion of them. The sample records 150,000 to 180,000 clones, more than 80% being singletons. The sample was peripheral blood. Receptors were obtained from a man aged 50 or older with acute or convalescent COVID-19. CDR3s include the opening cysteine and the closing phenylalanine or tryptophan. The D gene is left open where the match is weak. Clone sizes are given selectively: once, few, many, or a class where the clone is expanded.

cdr3_aa: CASSLYSSGHQETQYF
cdr3_nt: TGTGCCAGTAGTCTATACTCCAGCGGGCACCAAGAGACCCAGTACTTC
d_call: .
j_call: TRBJ2-5
v_call: TRBV19
cdr3_length: 16
clone_size: .

cdr3_aa: CAWTGQPVSGANVLTF
cdr3_nt: TGTGCCTGGACCGGACAACCCGTCTCTGGGGCCAACGTCCTGACTTTC
d_call: .
j_call: TRBJ2-6
v_call: TRBV30
cdr3_length: 16
clone_size: .

cdr3_aa: CASSILPGYEQYF
cdr3_nt: TGTGCCAGTAGTATCCTCCCCGGGTACGAGCAGTACTTC
d_call: .
j_call: TRBJ2-7
v_call: TRBV19
cdr3_length: 13
clone_size: .

cdr3_aa: CASSLGWTNQETQYF
cdr3_nt: TGTGCCAGCAGCTTAGGCTGGACTAACCAAGAGACCCAGTACTTC
d_call: .
j_call: TRBJ2-5
v_call: TRBV7-8
cdr3_length: 15
clone_size: .

cdr3_aa: CASSLGTENIQYF
cdr3_nt: TGTGCCAGCAGCTTGGGAACAGAGAACATTCAGTACTTC
d_call: .
j_call: TRBJ2-4
v_call: TRBV5-4
cdr3_length: 13
clone_size: .

cdr3_aa: CASSRTLLAKNIQYF
cdr3_nt: TGTGCCAGCAGCCGGACTTTGCTAGCCAAAAACATTCAGTACTTC
d_call: .
j_call: TRBJ2-4
v_call: TRBV6-5
cdr3_length: 15
clone_size: few

cdr3_aa: CASSQDPPGIGTEAFF
cdr3_nt: TGCGCCAGCAGCCAAGATCCCCCGGGGATAGGCACTGAAGCTTTCTTT
d_call: .
j_call: TRBJ1-1
v_call: TRBV4-3
cdr3_length: 16
clone_size: .

cdr3_aa: CASTQTGDNYGYTF
cdr3_nt: TGTGCCAGCACGCAGACGGGGGATAACTATGGCTACACCTTC
d_call: .
j_call: TRBJ1-2
v_call: TRBV28
cdr3_length: 14
clone_size: .

cdr3_aa: CASSGDFTYEQYF
cdr3_nt: TGTGCCAGCAGCGGGGACTTTACCTACGAGCAGTACTTC
d_call: .
j_call: TRBJ2-7
v_call: TRBV12-3/TRBV12-4
cdr3_length: 13
clone_size: .

cdr3_aa: CASNPRLYEQYF
cdr3_nt: TGTGCCAGCAACCCGCGCCTCTACGAGCAGTACTTC
d_call: .
j_call: TRBJ2-7
v_call: TRBV28
cdr3_length: 12
clone_size: .

cdr3_aa: CASSTWIGTSSRVQFF
cdr3_nt: TGTGCCAGCTCAACTTGGATCGGGACTAGCTCTCGAGTGCAGTTCTTC
d_call: TRBD2
j_call: TRBJ2-1
v_call: TRBV18
cdr3_length: 16
clone_size: .

cdr3_aa: CASSRDRVQNSPLHF
cdr3_nt: TGTGCCAGCAGTAGGGACAGGGTCCAAAATTCACCCCTCCACTTT
d_call: TRBD1
j_call: TRBJ1-6
v_call: TRBV6-5
cdr3_length: 15
clone_size: .

cdr3_aa: CASSVTSGRTTEEQYF
cdr3_nt: TGTGCCAGCAGCGTAACGAGCGGGAGGACCACGGAGGAGCAGTACTTC
d_call: TRBD2
j_call: TRBJ2-7
v_call: TRBV9
cdr3_length: 16
clone_size: .

cdr3_aa: CASSVAPSGLVYNEQFF
cdr3_nt: TGTGCCAGCAGCGTAGCACCCTCGGGACTAGTGTACAATGAGCAGTTCTTC
d_call: TRBD2
j_call: TRBJ2-1
v_call: TRBV9
cdr3_length: 17
clone_size: .

cdr3_aa: CASSLMTRMVGELFF
cdr3_nt: TGCGCCAGCAGCTTGATGACAAGGATGGTCGGGGAGCTGTTTTTT
d_call: .
j_call: TRBJ2-2
v_call: TRBV5-1
cdr3_length: 15
clone_size: .

cdr3_aa: CASSPSLGQGEQFF
cdr3_nt: TGTGCCAGCTCACCAAGTCTGGGTCAGGGTGAGCAGTTCTTC
d_call: .
j_call: TRBJ2-1
v_call: TRBV18
cdr3_length: 14
clone_size: .

cdr3_aa: CASSFQESSYNEQFF
cdr3_nt: TGCGCCAGCAGCTTCCAGGAAAGCTCCTACAATGAGCAGTTCTTC
d_call: .
j_call: TRBJ2-1
v_call: TRBV5-1
cdr3_length: 15
clone_size: .

cdr3_aa: CASSLDRSLAKNIQYF
cdr3_nt: TGTGCCAGCAGTTTAGACAGAAGCCTAGCCAAAAACATTCAGTACTTC
d_call: .
j_call: TRBJ2-4
v_call: TRBV28
cdr3_length: 16
clone_size: .

cdr3_aa: CATGSGTDTQYF
cdr3_nt: TGTGCCACCGGCTCCGGCACAGATACGCAGTATTTT
d_call: .
j_call: TRBJ2-3
v_call: TRBV24-1
cdr3_length: 12
clone_size: .

cdr3_aa: CAIFNGQGANYGYTF
cdr3_nt: TGTGCCATCTTCAATGGACAGGGCGCTAACTATGGCTACACCTTC
d_call: TRBD1
j_call: TRBJ1-2
v_call: TRBV28
cdr3_length: 15
clone_size: once

cdr3_aa: CASSPGRIQETQYF
cdr3_nt: TGTGCCAGCTCACCCGGCAGGATTCAAGAGACCCAGTACTTC
d_call: .
j_call: TRBJ2-5
v_call: TRBV18
cdr3_length: 14
clone_size: .

cdr3_aa: CASSIGQGGYTEAFF
cdr3_nt: TGTGCCAGTAGTATTGGGCAGGGAGGATACACTGAAGCTTTCTTT
d_call: .
j_call: TRBJ1-1
v_call: TRBV19
cdr3_length: 15
clone_size: once

cdr3_aa: CASSLDREGTDTQYF
cdr3_nt: TGTGCCAGCAGCCTGGACAGGGAGGGCACAGATACGCAGTATTTT
d_call: TRBD1
j_call: TRBJ2-3
v_call: TRBV7-3
cdr3_length: 15
clone_size: .

cdr3_aa: CAISESSGQETQYF
cdr3_nt: TGTGCCATCAGTGAGTCTAGCGGGCAGGAGACCCAGTACTTC
d_call: TRBD2
j_call: TRBJ2-5
v_call: TRBV10-3
cdr3_length: 14
clone_size: .

cdr3_aa: CASSGTPQGANTEAFF
cdr3_nt: TGTGCCAGCAGTGGAACCCCACAGGGGGCGAACACTGAAGCTTTCTTT
d_call: TRBD1
j_call: TRBJ1-1
v_call: TRBV6-1
cdr3_length: 16
clone_size: .

cdr3_aa: CAISGGHLNTEAFF
cdr3_nt: TGTGCCATCAGTGGCGGACACTTGAACACTGAAGCTTTCTTT
d_call: .
j_call: TRBJ1-1
v_call: TRBV10-3
cdr3_length: 14
clone_size: .

cdr3_aa: CASSQNSRMETQYF
cdr3_nt: TGCGCCAGCAGCCAGAACTCGCGGATGGAGACCCAGTACTTC
d_call: .
j_call: TRBJ2-5
v_call: TRBV4-1
cdr3_length: 14
clone_size: .

cdr3_aa: CASADPETDTQYF
cdr3_nt: TGCGCCAGCGCTGATCCCGAGACAGATACGCAGTATTTT
d_call: .
j_call: TRBJ2-3
v_call: TRBV10-1
cdr3_length: 13
clone_size: .

cdr3_aa: CASSEGRYQPQHF
cdr3_nt: TGTGCCAGCAGTGAGGGGAGGTATCAGCCCCAGCATTTT
d_call: .
j_call: TRBJ1-5
v_call: TRBV2
cdr3_length: 13
clone_size: .

cdr3_aa: CASRAASVLTDTQYF
cdr3_nt: TGTGCCAGCAGGGCCGCTAGCGTACTCACAGATACGCAGTATTTT
d_call: .
j_call: TRBJ2-3
v_call: TRBV2
cdr3_length: 15
clone_size: .

cdr3_aa: CATSDHTGSSYNEQFF
cdr3_nt: TGTGCCACCAGTGATCACACAGGTAGCTCCTACAATGAGCAGTTCTTC
d_call: .
j_call: TRBJ2-1
v_call: TRBV24-1
cdr3_length: 16
clone_size: .

cdr3_aa: CASSLGGHTGELFF
cdr3_nt: TGTGCCAGCAGTTTAGGGGGCCACACCGGGGAGCTGTTTTTT
d_call: .
j_call: TRBJ2-2
v_call: TRBV27
cdr3_length: 14
clone_size: .

cdr3_aa: CASMSIDQPQHF
cdr3_nt: TGTGCCAGCATGTCGATAGATCAGCCCCAGCATTTT
d_call: .
j_call: TRBJ1-5
v_call: TRBV6-5
cdr3_length: 12
clone_size: .

cdr3_aa: CAISEYVGGGNEQFF
cdr3_nt: TGTGCCATCAGTGAGTACGTGGGAGGCGGCAATGAGCAGTTCTTC
d_call: .
j_call: TRBJ2-1
v_call: TRBV10-3
cdr3_length: 15
clone_size: .

cdr3_aa: CASSFLQGLGNTEAFF
cdr3_nt: TGTGCCAGCAGTTTTTTACAGGGGTTGGGGAACACTGAAGCTTTCTTT
d_call: TRBD1
j_call: TRBJ1-1
v_call: TRBV6-2/TRBV6-3
cdr3_length: 16
clone_size: .

cdr3_aa: CASSLGGRPESPLHF
cdr3_nt: TGCGCCAGCAGCTTGGGAGGTCGACCGGAATCACCCCTCCACTTT
d_call: .
j_call: TRBJ1-6
v_call: TRBV5-1
cdr3_length: 15
clone_size: .

cdr3_aa: CASSPADRSYEQYF
cdr3_nt: TGTGCCAGCAGCCCCGCGGACAGGTCCTACGAGCAGTACTTC
d_call: TRBD1
j_call: TRBJ2-7
v_call: TRBV7-9
cdr3_length: 14
clone_size: .

cdr3_aa: CSSGPLYEQYF
cdr3_nt: TGTAGTAGCGGGCCTCTTTACGAGCAGTACTTC
d_call: TRBD2
j_call: TRBJ2-7
v_call: TRBV20-1
cdr3_length: 11
clone_size: .

cdr3_aa: CASSLDLAGAYEQYF
cdr3_nt: TGTGCCAGCAGCTTAGATTTAGCGGGAGCTTACGAGCAGTACTTC
d_call: TRBD2
j_call: TRBJ2-7
v_call: TRBV7-2
cdr3_length: 15
clone_size: .

cdr3_aa: CASSGTGTLGEQYF
cdr3_nt: TGTGCCAGCAGCGGGACAGGGACGCTCGGCGAGCAGTACTTC
d_call: TRBD1
j_call: TRBJ2-7
v_call: TRBV9
cdr3_length: 14
clone_size: .

cdr3_aa: CAWNSGGARNYGYTF
cdr3_nt: TGTGCCTGGAATAGCGGGGGGGCCCGAAACTATGGCTACACCTTC
d_call: .
j_call: TRBJ1-2
v_call: TRBV30
cdr3_length: 15
clone_size: .

cdr3_aa: CASSEARVNSPLHF
cdr3_nt: TGTGCCAGCAGTGAAGCTCGTGTTAATTCACCCCTCCACTTT
d_call: .
j_call: TRBJ1-6
v_call: TRBV2
cdr3_length: 14
clone_size: few

cdr3_aa: CASSLGLAGGDEQFF
cdr3_nt: TGCGCCAGCAGCTTGGGACTAGCGGGAGGTGATGAGCAGTTCTTC
d_call: TRBD2
j_call: TRBJ2-1
v_call: TRBV4-1
cdr3_length: 15
clone_size: .

cdr3_aa: CASSSRGSGVGETQYF
cdr3_nt: TGTGCCAGCAGCTCTCGGGGTAGCGGGGTCGGTGAGACCCAGTACTTC
d_call: TRBD2
j_call: TRBJ2-5
v_call: TRBV7-3
cdr3_length: 16
clone_size: once

cdr3_aa: CASTKAGTNSYEQYF
cdr3_nt: TGTGCCAGCACGAAAGCCGGGACTAACTCCTACGAGCAGTACTTC
d_call: TRBD2
j_call: TRBJ2-7
v_call: TRBV27
cdr3_length: 15
clone_size: .

cdr3_aa: CASSWGQQSEQYF
cdr3_nt: TGTGCCAGCAGTTGGGGACAGCAAAGCGAGCAGTACTTC
d_call: TRBD1
j_call: TRBJ2-7
v_call: TRBV27
cdr3_length: 13
clone_size: .

cdr3_aa: CASSPSTGRNIQYF
cdr3_nt: TGTGCCAGTAGTCCCTCCACAGGGAGAAACATTCAGTACTTC
d_call: .
j_call: TRBJ2-4
v_call: TRBV19
cdr3_length: 14
clone_size: .

cdr3_aa: CASSVGQVHSYNEQFF
cdr3_nt: TGTGCCAGCAGCGTAGGGCAAGTCCATTCCTACAATGAGCAGTTCTTC
d_call: .
j_call: TRBJ2-1
v_call: TRBV9
cdr3_length: 16
clone_size: .